These T cell receptor beta chains were read from a single sample in a study of blood T cell repertoires in COVID-19. Repertoires were generated with immunoSEQ multiplex PCR, while TCRdb's copy carries only in-frame clones and drops some. The sample contains about 500,000 clones, about 88% of which appear only once. The sequencing input was peripheral blood. These receptors all stem from a woman aged 50 to 65 with COVID-19, enrolled during active disease. CDR3s include the opening cysteine and the closing phenylalanine or tryptophan. Fields, in order: J gene, D gene, V gene, clone size, CDR3 DNA, CDR3 protein. The D gene is left open where the match is weak. Size tells how often a clone was seen (once, few, many) or the class of an expanded clone, and some rows leave it out.

TRBJ1-1,.,TRBV4-1,.,TGCGCCAGCAGGGGGGGACCGCGCGGAACTGAAGCTTTCTTT,CASRGGPRGTEAFF
TRBJ2-7,.,TRBV7-9,.,TGTGCCAGCAGCTTAGAGAGGATTCGGGTCGGGGAGCAGTACTTC,CASSLERIRVGEQYF
TRBJ2-1,.,TRBV6-5,once,TGTGCCAGCAGTCCGCTCCAGGGTGAGCAGTTCTTC,CASSPLQGEQFF
TRBJ2-2,.,TRBV24-1,.,TGTGCCACCAGTGATCCTCCCGTTGCGGGCGGGGAGCTGTTTTTT,CATSDPPVAGGELFF
TRBJ1-2,.,TRBV7-9,.,TGTGCCAGCAGCTTAGACACATACAATGGCTACACCTTC,CASSLDTYNGYTF
TRBJ1-2,TRBD1,TRBV30,.,TGTGCCTGGACGTATGGGGACAGCATTTTCTATGGCTACACCTTC,CAWTYGDSIFYGYTF
TRBJ1-1,TRBD1,TRBV19,.,TGTGCCAGTAGGGAACAGGGGGACACTGAAGCTTTCTTT,CASREQGDTEAFF
TRBJ1-2,.,TRBV3-1/TRBV3-2,.,TGTGCCAGCAGCCAAGGACAGGCTATGGGCTACACCTTC,CASSQGQAMGYTF
TRBJ2-1,TRBD1,TRBV5-4,.,TGTGCCAGCAGCTTCCGGGACAGCATCAATGAGCAGTTCTTC,CASSFRDSINEQFF
TRBJ1-4,.,TRBV24-1,.,TGTGCCACCAGTGATAACGGGTCCGAGAGGGAAAAACTGTTTTTT,CATSDNGSEREKLFF
TRBJ2-1,.,TRBV5-1,.,TGCGCCAGCAGCTTCGGGGGACTTTTTTCGGCACATTTTGAGCAGTTCTTC,CASSFGGLFSAHFEQFF
TRBJ1-2,TRBD1,TRBV9,.,TGTGCCAGCAGCGTAGACAGGGGGTCTTTAGGCTACACCTTC,CASSVDRGSLGYTF
TRBJ2-5,.,TRBV18,.,TGTGCCAGCTCTTTCAGGACAGACCCACAAGAGACCCAGTACTTC,CASSFRTDPQETQYF
TRBJ1-3,.,TRBV30,.,TGTGCCTGCACAGGACGGACTGGAAACACCATATATTTT,CACTGRTGNTIYF
TRBJ1-4,.,TRBV7-9,.,TGTGCCAGCAGCTCCATGGCGGATAAGAAACTGTTTTTT,CASSSMADKKLFF
TRBJ2-1,TRBD2,TRBV29-1,.,TGCAGCGCCCCGCGGGGGAACTCCTACAATGAGCAGTTCTTC,CSAPRGNSYNEQFF
TRBJ1-1,TRBD1,TRBV7-9,once,TGTGCCAGCAGCGCCCACCCGGGACAGGGGGCGATCGACACTGAAGCTTTCTTT,CASSAHPGQGAIDTEAFF
TRBJ1-2,.,TRBV5-4,.,TGTGCCAGCAGCTTGGGAGGGGGGGACTATGGCTACACCTTC,CASSLGGGDYGYTF
TRBJ1-2,.,TRBV3-1/TRBV3-2,.,TGTGCCAGCAGCCAGGGGCCGGGACTGTATGGCTACACCTTC,CASSQGPGLYGYTF
TRBJ1-5,TRBD1,TRBV23-1,.,TGCGCCAGCAGTCAATCGGACAGGGACCCCAATCAGCCCCAGCATTTT,CASSQSDRDPNQPQHF
TRBJ2-1,.,TRBV3-1/TRBV3-2,.,TGTGCCAGCAGCCAAGGGTGGGGCACTTCCTACAATGAGCAGTTCTTC,CASSQGWGTSYNEQFF
TRBJ2-3,TRBD2,TRBV30,.,TGTGCCTGGGGTACCCGCGGGGGGGCCCTTAATACGCAGTATTTT,CAWGTRGGALNTQYF
TRBJ1-5,.,TRBV6-5,.,TGTGCCAGCAGTAACAGGGAGGGACAGCCCCAGCATTTT,CASSNREGQPQHF
TRBJ2-7,.,TRBV2,.,TGTGCCAGCATAACGATAGCCGGATACGAGCAGTACTTC,CASITIAGYEQYF
TRBJ2-2,TRBD2,TRBV11-2,.,TGTGCCAGCAGCAAGACTAGCGGGGGGACCACCGGGGAGCTGTTTTTT,CASSKTSGGTTGELFF
TRBJ2-7,.,TRBV6-5,once,TGTGCCAGCAGTAGCCGACAGGCCACCTACGAGCAGTACTTC,CASSSRQATYEQYF
TRBJ2-1,.,TRBV27,.,TGTGCCAGCAGTTATAGAGGAAACCCTCGGCAGTTCTTC,CASSYRGNPRQFF
TRBJ2-5,.,TRBV7-9,.,TGTGCCAGCAGCCTAGGGTCGGTAGAGACCCAGTACTTC,CASSLGSVETQYF
TRBJ1-2,TRBD1,TRBV7-2,few,TGTGCCAGCAGCCCAGGGGGATTCTATGGCTACACCTTC,CASSPGGFYGYTF
TRBJ2-2,.,TRBV7-3,.,TGTGCCAGCAGCTTATTAAGAGGAGGAAACACCGGGGAGCTGTTTTTT,CASSLLRGGNTGELFF
TRBJ1-2,.,TRBV6-6,.,TGTGCCAGCAGTTACTCGGTTGAGCAGGGCGCAGGCTACACCTTC,CASSYSVEQGAGYTF
TRBJ2-3,TRBD2,TRBV11-2,.,TGTGCCAGCAGATTGACTAGCGGGGGACCGCACGTTGGCACAGATACGCAGTATTTT,CASRLTSGGPHVGTDTQYF
TRBJ1-2,.,TRBV29-1,.,TGCAGCGTTGTAGGGGCTCACTATGGCTACACCTTC,CSVVGAHYGYTF
TRBJ1-1,TRBD1,TRBV5-1,.,TGCGCCAGCAGCTCTAGAACAGGGGGAGGAACTGAAGCTTTCTTT,CASSSRTGGGTEAFF
TRBJ1-1,TRBD1,TRBV3-1/TRBV3-2,.,TGTGCCAGCAGACTCACGGACAGGGCCACTGAAGCTTTCTTT,CASRLTDRATEAFF
TRBJ1-2,.,TRBV1,.,TGCACCAGCAGCCAAGATGGAGGGCAGGGTCTTTACTATGGCTACACCTTC,CTSSQDGGQGLYYGYTF
TRBJ2-1,TRBD1,TRBV5-1,.,TGCGCCAGCAGCCCCGCTCCGGGACAGGGGGCCCATGAGCAGTTCTTC,CASSPAPGQGAHEQFF
TRBJ2-5,.,TRBV9,.,TGTGCCAGCAGCCCGATGGCCTGGGAGACCCAGTACTTC,CASSPMAWETQYF
TRBJ2-7,TRBD2,TRBV24-1,.,TGTGCCACAGGCGGGGGGGCGGTCCACGAGCAGTACTTC,CATGGGAVHEQYF
TRBJ2-7,.,TRBV20-1,.,TGCAGTGCTAGACGGAGCTACGAGCAGTACTTC,CSARRSYEQYF
TRBJ2-2,.,TRBV7-3,.,TGTGCCAGCAGCTTAGAACCAGGGGTCAACACCGGGGAGCTGTTTTTT,CASSLEPGVNTGELFF
TRBJ2-1,.,TRBV4-1,once,TGCGCTGAACGGAGGTATGGTGAGCAGTTCTTC,CAERRYGEQFF
TRBJ1-5,.,TRBV12-3/TRBV12-4,.,TGTGCCAGCACCCTCTATGGCAATCAGCCCCAGCATTTT,CASTLYGNQPQHF
TRBJ2-7,TRBD2,TRBV7-3,.,TGTGCCAGCAGCGGAGGTAGCGGGGGCCGCTACGAGCAGTACTTC,CASSGGSGGRYEQYF
TRBJ1-1,.,TRBV3-1/TRBV3-2,.,TGTGCCAGCAGCCCCCTGGGGAGTCCTGAAGCTTTCTTT,CASSPLGSPEAFF
TRBJ2-5,TRBD1,TRBV29-1,.,TGCAGCGTTGCGGGACAGGGCCTACTGGGGGGGGAGACCCAGTACTTC,CSVAGQGLLGGETQYF
TRBJ2-1,TRBD2,TRBV13,.,TGTGCCAGCAGCTTAGGTCGTCTAGCGGGGGTTGAGCAGTTCTTC,CASSLGRLAGVEQFF
TRBJ1-4,.,TRBV12-3/TRBV12-4,.,TGTGCCAGCAGCCTGGGGGGGTTCGGAAAACTGTTTTTT,CASSLGGFGKLFF
TRBJ2-7,.,TRBV5-6,.,TGTGCCAGCAGCTTAGGACTGTACGAGCAGTACTTC,CASSLGLYEQYF
TRBJ1-6,.,TRBV10-3,.,TGTGCCATCAGTGTCGGTGGACCCCTCCACTTT,CAISVGGPLHF
TRBJ1-2,.,TRBV10-3,.,TGTGCCATCAGTGTCGGGGGGGACTCTTCCTATGGCTACACCTTC,CAISVGGDSSYGYTF
TRBJ1-4,.,TRBV6-1,.,TGTGCCAGCAGTGAATTAACAGGTGGCGAAAAACTGTTTTTT,CASSELTGGEKLFF
TRBJ2-7,TRBD1,TRBV6-6,once,TGTGCCAGCAGTCCGACAGGGGCCTACGACTACGAGCAGTACTTC,CASSPTGAYDYEQYF
TRBJ2-5,TRBD2,TRBV11-3,.,TGTGCCAGCAGCTTAAGCGGGGGGCCTCAAGAGACCCAGTACTTC,CASSLSGGPQETQYF
TRBJ2-2,TRBD1,TRBV7-9,.,TGTGCCAGCAGCGCGTACAGGGGGGACACCGGGGAGCTGTTTTTT,CASSAYRGDTGELFF
TRBJ2-7,.,TRBV7-8,.,TGTGCCAGCAGCTTAGAACTGGGGCACGTCTACGAGCAGTACTTC,CASSLELGHVYEQYF
TRBJ1-1,.,TRBV4-1,.,TGCGCCAGCAGCCCCCCAGTGAGGAGGGACACTGAAGCTTTCTTT,CASSPPVRRDTEAFF
TRBJ1-5,TRBD1,TRBV19,few,TGTGCCACCGAAGAGTTAACAGGGGACCTTCAGCCCCAGCATTTT,CATEELTGDLQPQHF